This T cell receptor beta chain originates from a study of cytotoxic CD8 clonotypes in ibrutinib-treated CLL. Study-wide results and caveats: A difference in sampling times existed between sustained-remission and progressing patients. Clonality was higher at ibrutinib response and returned toward baseline at progression. Clonality (at baseline) was higher than in age-matched healthy donors and tracked circulating CD8+ T-cell counts.

V dropped 0 bases and J dropped 0 bases, with 6 bases sitting between them. The CDR3 loop spans 15 amino acids. Per germline, CDR1 LNHNV and CDR2 YYDKDF (reference sequence). Sequencing used immunoSEQ multiplex PCR; TCRdb keeps in-frame clones, though not all of them. The table includes under 200,000 clones, approximately 80% detected once. With regard to this clone: Antigen specificity is unknown.

The receptor was derived from a human donor with chronic lymphocytic leukemia. Sequences were derived from PBMCs, sampled after 24 months of ibrutinib treatment. The chain employs TRBV15 and TRBJ1-3; D is unresolved. The CDR3 region has the DNA TGTGCCACCAGCAGAGAAGGGTTCTCTGGAAACACCATATATTTT. It encodes CATSREGFSGNTIYF.